These 9 T cell receptor beta chains were sequenced from one sample in a study of cytomegalovirus exposure and HLA in healthy donors. TCRdb's copy holds only in-frame clones and misses some; the assay was immunoSEQ multiplex PCR. The sample shows roughly 150,000 clones, 94% of them seen only once. Sequenced input: PBMCs. The receptor source for this set is a man in his late teens or twenties in good health and CMV-seropositive.

The chain carries TRBV5-1 and TRBJ2-1; possibly TRBD1 for D (6 bases). This CDR3 spans 13 amino acids. V was cut by 4 bases and J by 6 bases, with 11 bases left in between. From germline, CDR1 is SGHRS and CDR2 YFSETQ. For the CDR3, the DNA is TGCGCCAGCAGCGCAGACAGGCTCAATGAGCAGTTCTTC. Translating it yields CASSADRLNEQFF.

V is TRBV5-4 and J is TRBJ2-5; TRBD1 might be the D (6 bases). The V end was cut by 4 bases, the J end by 5 bases, with 15 bases between. Germline V gene sequence: CDR1 SGHNT, CDR2 YYREEE (reference sequence). CDR3 length: 14 residues. As DNA, the CDR3 is TGTGCCAGCAGCCAACAGGGAATTGGGGAGACCCAGTACTTC. Encoded protein: CASSQQGIGETQYF.

The chain joins TRBV28 to TRBJ2-1; TRBD2 matches at 7 bases. CDR3 length: 18 residues. J was trimmed by 0 bases and V by 6 bases; bases with no gene match: 14. CDR1 and CDR2 from the germline V gene are MDHEN and SYDVKM. CDR3 region: CASSPKGAGVISYNEQFF. CDR3 coding DNA: TGTGCCAGCAGCCCCAAGGGCGCGGGAGTGATCTCCTACAATGAGCAGTTCTTC.

The chain carries TRBV28 and TRBJ1-5; TRBD1 might be the D (5 bases). Germline CDR1 and CDR2: MDHEN and SYDVKM. Trimming cost V 0 bases and J 6 bases, with 9 bases left between them. The CDR3 has 14 amino acids. CDR3 sequence (DNA): TGTGCCAGCAGTTTATGGACAGACCTTCAGCCCCAGCATTTT. Amino acids: CASSLWTDLQPQHF.

The chain recombines TRBV5-1 with TRBJ2-7; no clear D. Trimming took 4 bases from V and 6 from J, leaving 17 bases between them. CDR3 length: 14 residues. CDR1 SGHRS and CDR2 YFSETQ come from the germline V gene. The CDR3 DNA reads as TGCGCCAGCAGCCCTCGGATGGCCCGAGGCGAGCAGTACTTC. This encodes CASSPRMARGEQYF.

The gene calls are TRBV18 and TRBJ2-3; 11 bases are a match to TRBD2. With V trimmed by 6 bases and J by 4 bases, 15 bases remained unmatched. The CDR3 sequence is 18 residues long. Germline CDR1 KGHSH, CDR2 LQKENI. The CDR3 DNA follows: TGTGCCAGCTCTACCCCCACTAGCGGGAGTCTCGGGGCAGATACGCAGTATTTT. This sequence encodes CASSTPTSGSLGADTQYF. Supplemented by reference TRBV18 and TRBJ2-3, the full variable domain reads NAGVMQNPRHLVRRRGQEARLRCSPMKGHSHVYWYRQLPEEGLKFMVYLQKENIIDESGMPKERFSAEFPKEGPSILRIQQVVRGDSAAYFCASSTPTSGSLGADTQYFGPGTRLTVL.

The chain has TRBV27 and TRBJ1-5; D not certain. This CDR3 contains 15 residues. Trimming shortened V by 6 bases and J by 6 bases, and 18 bases separated the two germline ends. Germline V gives CDR1 MNHEY, CDR2 SMNVEV (reference sequence). The CDR3 DNA sequence: TGTGCCAGCAGGAGCGTCCCAGACCTCGGTCAGCCCCAGCATTTT. Translating it yields CASRSVPDLGQPQHF.

This sequence joins TRBV6-6 and TRBJ2-7; the match to TRBD1 covers 8 bases. From germline, CDR1 is MNHNY and CDR2 SVGAGI (reference sequence). There are 16 residues in the CDR3. Trimming at V came to 4 bases and at J to 0 bases, leaving 8 bases not matched to a gene. The CDR3 DNA is TGTGCCAGCAGTTGGGCGCGAGGGACAGGCTCCTACGAGCAGTACTTC. It is translated as CASSWARGTGSYEQYF.

CDR3 protein: CASSLDSFSGNTIYF. The CDR3 DNA reads TGTGCCAGCAGCCTAGACAGCTTCTCTGGAAACACCATATATTTT. The chain has TRBV5-6 and TRBJ1-3; tentatively, D is TRBD1 (5 bases). The CDR3 extends over 15 amino acids. Between the trimmed V and J ends, which lost 4 bases and 0 bases, there was a span of 11 bases. Germline assignment: CDR1 SGHDT and CDR2 YYEEEE.